This T cell receptor (beta chain) was documented in a study of cytomegalovirus exposure and HLA in healthy donors. Notes on the study in general: Based on reports, TCR beta sequences accurately predicted HLA-A and HLA-B alleles for most subjects. A later analysis appeared to link common viral pathogens to several of the most significant clusters. Across HLA loci, a later analysis found differing TCR association rates, with DRB1 most and HLA-C fewest. Cytomegalovirus-associated status was assigned to about 170 TCR beta chains.

The CDR3 extends over 14 amino acids. Germline lookup yields CDR1 SGHTA and CDR2 FQGNSA. Trimming at V came to 5 bases and at J to 2 bases, leaving 4 bases not matched to a gene. Primers for the PCR totalled 60 Vbeta and 13 Jbeta. Method: immunoSEQ multiplex PCR; TCRdb's copy keeps in-frame clones and lacks some. The sample includes about 72,000 clones, approximately 80% of them seen just once. On this clone itself: The target antigen is unknown.

This rearrangement joins TRBV7-2 to TRBJ2-7; 9 bases agree with TRBD2. The clonotype was recovered from a human donor in good health. Sequencing was done on a sample of PBMCs. CDR3 bases: TGTGCCAGCAGCCCTATAGCGGGGGCCTACGAGCAGTACTTC. Translation: CASSPIAGAYEQYF.